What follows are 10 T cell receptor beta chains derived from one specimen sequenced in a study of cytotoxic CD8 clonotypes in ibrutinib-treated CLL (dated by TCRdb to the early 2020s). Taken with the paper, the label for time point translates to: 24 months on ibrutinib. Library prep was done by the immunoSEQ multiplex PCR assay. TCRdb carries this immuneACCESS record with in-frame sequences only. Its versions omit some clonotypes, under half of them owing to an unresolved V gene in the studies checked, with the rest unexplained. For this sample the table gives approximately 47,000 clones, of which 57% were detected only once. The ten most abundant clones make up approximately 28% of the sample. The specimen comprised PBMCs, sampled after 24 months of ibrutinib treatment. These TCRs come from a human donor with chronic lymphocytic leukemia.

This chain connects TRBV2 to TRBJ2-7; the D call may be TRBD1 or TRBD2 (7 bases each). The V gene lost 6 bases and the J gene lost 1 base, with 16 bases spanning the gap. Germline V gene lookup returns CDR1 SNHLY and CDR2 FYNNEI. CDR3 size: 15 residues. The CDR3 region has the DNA TGTGCCAGCAGCCCCAGGGGGGGGGCTTCCTACGAGCAGTACTTC. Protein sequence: CASSPRGGASYEQYF.

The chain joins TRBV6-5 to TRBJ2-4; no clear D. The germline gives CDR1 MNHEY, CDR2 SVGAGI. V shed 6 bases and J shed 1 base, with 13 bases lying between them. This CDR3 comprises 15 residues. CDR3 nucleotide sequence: TGTGCCAGCAGCCCCGAGGCACAGGCCAAAAACATTCAGTACTTC. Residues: CASSPEAQAKNIQYF.

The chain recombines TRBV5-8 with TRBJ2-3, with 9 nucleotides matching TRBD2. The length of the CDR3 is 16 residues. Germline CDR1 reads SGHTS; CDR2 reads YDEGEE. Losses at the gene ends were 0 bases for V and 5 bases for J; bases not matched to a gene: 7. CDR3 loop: CASSLAQASGEDTQYF. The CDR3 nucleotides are TGTGCCAGCAGCTTGGCCCAGGCTAGCGGGGAAGATACGCAGTATTTT.

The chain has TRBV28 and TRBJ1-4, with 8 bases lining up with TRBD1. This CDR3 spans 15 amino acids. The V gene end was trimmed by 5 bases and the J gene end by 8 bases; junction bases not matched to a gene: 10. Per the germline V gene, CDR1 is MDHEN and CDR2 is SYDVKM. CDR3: CASSTPDRVWEKLFF. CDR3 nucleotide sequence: TGTGCCAGCAGTACCCCGGACAGGGTGTGGGAAAAACTGTTTTTT.

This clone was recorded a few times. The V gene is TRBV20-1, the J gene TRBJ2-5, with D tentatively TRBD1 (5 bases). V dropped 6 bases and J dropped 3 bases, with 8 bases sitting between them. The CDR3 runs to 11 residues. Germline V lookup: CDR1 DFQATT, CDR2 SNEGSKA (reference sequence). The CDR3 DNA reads TGCAGTGCAGGGGTAAAAGAGACCCAGTACTTC. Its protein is CSAGVKETQYF.

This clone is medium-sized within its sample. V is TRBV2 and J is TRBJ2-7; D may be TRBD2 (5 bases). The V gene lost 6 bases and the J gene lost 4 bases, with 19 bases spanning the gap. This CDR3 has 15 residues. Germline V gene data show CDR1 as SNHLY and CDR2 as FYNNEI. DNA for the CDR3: TGTGCCAGCAGGGCTTATGAGGGTAGTATGTACGAGCAGTACTTC. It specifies CASRAYEGSMYEQYF.

DNA for the CDR3: TGTGCCAGCAGCTGGGGACCCAATCAGCCCCAGCATTTT. Amino acids: CASSWGPNQPQHF. The chain joins TRBV7-9 to TRBJ1-5, with a weak D call TRBD1 (5 bases). CDR1 is SEHNR, CDR2 FQNEAQ, per germline (reference sequence). V was clipped by 4 bases and J by 3 bases, with 7 bases between them. The CDR3 runs 13 residues.

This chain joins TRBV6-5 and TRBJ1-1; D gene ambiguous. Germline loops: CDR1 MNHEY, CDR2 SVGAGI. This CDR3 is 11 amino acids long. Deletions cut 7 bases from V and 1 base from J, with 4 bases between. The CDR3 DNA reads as TGTGCCAGCACAGGGAACACTGAAGCTTTCTTT. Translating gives CASTGNTEAFF.

CDR3 amino acids: CASSSGDRGNEQFF. CDR3 sequence (DNA): TGCGCCAGCAGCTCCGGGGACAGGGGGAATGAGCAGTTCTTC. The genes are TRBV5-1 and TRBJ2-1; TRBD1 agrees at 11 bases. The CDR3 totals 14 residues. J gave up 7 bases and V 3 bases, and 3 bases lay outside the gene matches. CDR1 SGHRS and CDR2 YFSETQ come from the germline V gene.

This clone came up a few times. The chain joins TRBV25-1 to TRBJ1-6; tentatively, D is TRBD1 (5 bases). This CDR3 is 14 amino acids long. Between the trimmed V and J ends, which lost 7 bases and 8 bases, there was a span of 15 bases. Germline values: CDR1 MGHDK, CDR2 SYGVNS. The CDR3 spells CASNWGTAYSPLHF. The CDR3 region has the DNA TGTGCCAGCAATTGGGGGACGGCCTATTCACCCCTCCACTTT.